This TCR beta chain was captured in a study of regulatory T cells in long-lasting Graves disease. Time point in this sample: newly diagnosed GD, antithyroid drugs for less than 3 months. The authors made the TCR library using RNA they extracted from PBMCs. Arm-PCR of CDR3 regions and iRepertoire HTBI primers were the basis on which TCR beta libraries were built. TCRdb itself ran the multiplex PCR reads through MiXCR, one entry per CDR3 protein. The table has 300,000 to 450,000 distinct CDR3 sequences, 15% seen once; the top ten hold 22%. CDR1 is MNHNS, CDR2 SASEGT, per germline. The CDR3 extends over 13 amino acids. V was clipped by 7 bases and J by 5 bases; unmatched bases: 1.

The specimen was peripheral blood mononuclear cells (PBMCs), collected at new diagnosis, from a patient treated with antithyroid drugs. The receptor's source is a female donor with Graves disease. V gene TRBV6-1 combines with J gene TRBJ1-4; TRBD1 matches at 10 bases. The CDR3, as DNA: TGTGCCAGCAAGGACAGGGGGAATGAAAAACTGTTTTTT. It specifies CASKDRGNEKLFF.